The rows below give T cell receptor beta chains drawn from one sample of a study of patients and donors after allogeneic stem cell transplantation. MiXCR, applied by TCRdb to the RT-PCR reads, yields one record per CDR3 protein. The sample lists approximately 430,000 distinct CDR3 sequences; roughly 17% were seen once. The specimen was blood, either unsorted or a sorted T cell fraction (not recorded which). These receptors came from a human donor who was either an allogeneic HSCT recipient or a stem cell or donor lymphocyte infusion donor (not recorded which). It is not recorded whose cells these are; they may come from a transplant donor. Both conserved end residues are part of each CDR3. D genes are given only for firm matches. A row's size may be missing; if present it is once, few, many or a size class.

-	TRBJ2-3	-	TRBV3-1	CASSLNGRERTDTQYF	TGTGCCAGCAGCCTAAATGGACGGGAGAGGACAGATACGCAGTATTTT
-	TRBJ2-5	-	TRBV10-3	CAISETGQETQYF	TGTGCCATCAGTGAGACAGGACAAGAGACCCAGTACTTC
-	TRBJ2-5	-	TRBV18	CASSPRGKETQYF	TGTGCCAGCTCACCCCGGGGGAAAGAGACCCAGTACTTC
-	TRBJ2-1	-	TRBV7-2	CASSPSYEQFF	TGTGCCAGCAGCCCGTCCTACGAGCAGTTCTTC
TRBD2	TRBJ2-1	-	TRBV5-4	CASSLDSGAGNEQFF	TGTGCCAGCAGCTTGGATAGCGGAGCGGGGAATGAGCAGTTCTTC
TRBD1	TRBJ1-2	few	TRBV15	CATSRDPGQGYGYTF	TGTGCCACCAGCAGAGATCCGGGACAGGGATATGGCTACACCTTC
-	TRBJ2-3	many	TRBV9	CASSVSGGTDTQYF	TGTGCCAGCAGCGTTAGCGGAGGCACAGATACGCAGTATTTT
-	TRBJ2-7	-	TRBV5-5	CASSSVGNEQYF	TGTGCCAGCAGCTCCGTGGGGAACGAGCAGTACTTC
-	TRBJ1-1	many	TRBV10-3	CAISESVGISKAFF	TGTGCCATCAGTGAGTCGGTTGGGATCTCCAAGGCTTTCTTT
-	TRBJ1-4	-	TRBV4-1	CASSQAYRVAEKLFF	TGCGCCAGCAGCCAAGCTTATAGGGTGGCCGAAAAACTGTTTTTT
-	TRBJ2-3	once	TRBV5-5	CASNQADTQYF	TGTGCCAGCAACCAAGCAGATACGCAGTATTTT
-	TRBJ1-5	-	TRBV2	CASSEVRDSNQPQHF	TGTGCCAGCAGTGAAGTCCGGGACAGCAATCAGCCCCAGCATTTT
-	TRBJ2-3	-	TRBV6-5	CASSYVLATDTQYF	TGTGCCAGCAGTTACGTCCTGGCAACAGATACGCAGTATTTT
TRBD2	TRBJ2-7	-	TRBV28	CASSLRTSRKIYEQYF	TGTGCCAGCAGTCTCCGGACTAGCCGGAAAATCTACGAGCAGTACTTC
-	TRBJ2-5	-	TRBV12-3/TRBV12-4	CASSFYLKSRVDAETQYF	TGTGCCAGCAGTTTCTATTTAAAATCCCGGGTTGATGCAGAGACCCAGTACTTC
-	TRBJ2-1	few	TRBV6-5	CASSYRQLYNEQFF	TGTGCCAGCAGTTACAGACAGCTGTACAATGAGCAGTTCTTC
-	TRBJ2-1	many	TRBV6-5	CASSFPRGDEQFF	TGTGCCAGCAGTTTCCCCAGGGGCGATGAGCAGTTCTTC
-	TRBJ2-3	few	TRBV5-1	CASSLEFGDTQYF	TGCGCCAGCAGCTTGGAGTTTGGAGATACGCAGTATTTT
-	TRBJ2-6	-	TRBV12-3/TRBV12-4	CASSSRRSGANVLTF	TGTGCCAGCAGCAGCCGCCGCTCTGGGGCCAACGTCCTGACTTTC
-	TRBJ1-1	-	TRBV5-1	CASSLDSRNTEAFF	TGCGCCAGCAGCTTGGACAGCCGGAACACTGAAGCTTTCTTT
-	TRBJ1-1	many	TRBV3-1	CASSQSAGGTEAFF	TGTGCCAGCAGCCAATCGGCCGGGGGCACTGAAGCTTTCTTT
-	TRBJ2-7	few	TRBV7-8	CASSFQRPGRIYEQYF	TGTGCCAGCAGCTTCCAAAGACCGGGACGGATCTACGAGCAGTACTTC
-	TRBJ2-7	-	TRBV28	CASSLGDKQYF	TGTGCCAGCAGTTTGGGAGACAAGCAGTACTTC
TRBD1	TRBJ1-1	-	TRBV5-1	CASSPRTGGTNTEAFF	TGCGCCAGCAGCCCACGGACAGGGGGGACGAACACTGAAGCTTTCTTT
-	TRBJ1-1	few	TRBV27	CASSLRGPGGAFF	TGTGCCAGCAGTTTAAGGGGCCCTGGCGGGGCTTTCTTT
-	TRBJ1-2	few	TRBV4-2	CASSQDVRENGYTF	TGTGCCAGCAGCCAAGACGTCAGGGAAAACGGCTACACCTTC
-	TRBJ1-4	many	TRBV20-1	CSASESLRNEKLFF	TGCAGTGCTAGTGAATCATTAAGGAATGAAAAACTGTTTTTT
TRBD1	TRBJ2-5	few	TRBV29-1	CSVRTGGQETQYF	TGCAGCGTAAGGACAGGGGGCCAGGAGACCCAGTACTTC
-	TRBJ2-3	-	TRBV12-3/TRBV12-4	CASSPLTGPGQYF	TGTGCCAGCAGTCCCCTGACTGGCCCAGGGCAGTATTTT
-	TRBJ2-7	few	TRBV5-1	CASSSGSIYEQYF	TGCGCCAGCAGCTCCGGAAGTATCTACGAGCAGTACTTC
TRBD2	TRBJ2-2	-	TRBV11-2	CASSLVAGISGSSAGELFF	TGTGCCAGCAGCTTAGTAGCGGGTATCAGCGGGAGCTCCGCCGGGGAGCTGTTTTTT
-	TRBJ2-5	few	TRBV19	CATSRRDRQETQYF	TGTGCCACTAGTAGGCGGGACCGCCAAGAGACCCAGTACTTC
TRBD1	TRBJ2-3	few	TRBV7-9	CASSRGQGTDTQYF	TGTGCCAGCAGCAGGGGACAGGGGACAGATACGCAGTATTTT
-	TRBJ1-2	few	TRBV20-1	CSANGYTF	TGCAGTGCTAATGGCTACACCTTC
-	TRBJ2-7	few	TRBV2	CASIGSTYEQYF	TGTGCCAGCATCGGGAGTACCTACGAGCAGTACTTC
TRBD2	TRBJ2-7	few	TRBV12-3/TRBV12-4	CASSPPRTSVLGEQYF	TGTGCCAGCAGTCCTCCGAGGACTAGCGTTTTGGGGGAGCAGTACTTC
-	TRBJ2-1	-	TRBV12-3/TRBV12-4	CASSLAILKRRTSYNEQFF	TGTGCCAGCAGTTTAGCTATTCTTAAGCGGCGAACCTCCTACAATGAGCAGTTCTTC
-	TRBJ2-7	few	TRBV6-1	CASSEHEQYF	TGTGCCAGCAGTGAACACGAGCAGTACTTC
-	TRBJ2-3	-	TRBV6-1	CASFGTGFGDTQYF	TGTGCCAGCTTTGGGACGGGGTTTGGAGATACGCAGTATTTT
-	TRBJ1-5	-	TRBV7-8	CASSQMQFNQPQHF	TGTGCCAGCAGCCAAATGCAATTTAATCAGCCCCAGCATTTT